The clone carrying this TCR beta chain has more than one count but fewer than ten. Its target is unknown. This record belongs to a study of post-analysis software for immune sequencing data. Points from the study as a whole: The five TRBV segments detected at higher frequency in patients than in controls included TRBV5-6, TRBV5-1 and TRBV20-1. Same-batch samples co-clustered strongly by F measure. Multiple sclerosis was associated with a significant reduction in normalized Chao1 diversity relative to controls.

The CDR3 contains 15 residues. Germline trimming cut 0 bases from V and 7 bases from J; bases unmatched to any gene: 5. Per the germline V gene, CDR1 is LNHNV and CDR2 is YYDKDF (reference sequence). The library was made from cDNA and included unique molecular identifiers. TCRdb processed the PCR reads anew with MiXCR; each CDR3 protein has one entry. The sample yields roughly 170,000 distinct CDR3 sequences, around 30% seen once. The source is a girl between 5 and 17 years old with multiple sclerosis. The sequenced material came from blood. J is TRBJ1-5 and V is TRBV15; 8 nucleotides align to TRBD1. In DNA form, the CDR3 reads TGTGCCACCAGCAGAGACCTCGGGACAGGACAGCCCCAGCATTTT. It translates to CATSRDLGTGQPQHF.